The clone carrying this T cell receptor beta chain was recorded a few times. This entry is derived from a study of T cells in Graves' hyperthyroidism and ophthalmopathy. RNA transcripts were the template for amplifying TCR beta CDR3 regions. The TCR CDR3 first-round RT-PCR relied on the HTBI primer set. Each CDR3 protein gets one entry after TCRdb re-called the multiplex PCR reads with MiXCR. The table includes some 770,000 distinct CDR3 sequences, about a sixth detected once. It was uncontrolled infection, other autoimmune disease, pregnancy or lactation that excluded patients. The authors took PBMCs from 10 ml fresh peripheral blood. This TCR was recovered from a man between 18 and 29 years old with Graves' hyperthyroidism. Sequencing was performed on blood.

The CDR3: CASSQPGSDGYTF. CDR3 nucleotide sequence: TGTGCCAGCAGCCAACCGGGTTCCGATGGCTACACCTTC. The chain joins TRBV14 to TRBJ1-2, with D hard to call. Trimming pared 2 bases from V and 6 bases from J, leaving 10 bases between. Germline V CDR1 and CDR2: SGHDN, FVKESK. This CDR3 spans 13 amino acids.